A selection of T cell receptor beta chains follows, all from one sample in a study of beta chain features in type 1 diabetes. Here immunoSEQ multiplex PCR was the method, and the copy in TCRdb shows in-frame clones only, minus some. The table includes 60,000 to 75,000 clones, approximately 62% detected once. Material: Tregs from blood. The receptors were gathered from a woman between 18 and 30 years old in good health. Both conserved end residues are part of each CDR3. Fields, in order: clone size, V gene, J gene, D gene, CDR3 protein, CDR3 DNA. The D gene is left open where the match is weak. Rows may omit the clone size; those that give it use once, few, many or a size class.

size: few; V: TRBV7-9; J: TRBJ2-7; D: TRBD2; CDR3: CASSLVAGAGEQYF; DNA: TGTGCCAGCAGCTTAGTAGCGGGAGCGGGTGAGCAGTACTTC
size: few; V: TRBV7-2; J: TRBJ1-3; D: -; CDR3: CASSLSGVRSGNTIYF; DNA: TGTGCCAGCAGCTTAAGCGGGGTCCGCTCTGGAAACACCATATATTTT
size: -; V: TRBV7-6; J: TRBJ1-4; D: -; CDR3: CASSLGTSSEKLFF; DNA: TGTGCCAGCAGCTTAGGTACTTCATCTGAAAAACTGTTTTTT
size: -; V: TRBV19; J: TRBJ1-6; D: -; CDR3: CASSNPGGSNSPLHF; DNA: TGTGCCAGTAGTAACCCCGGCGGGTCAAATTCACCCCTCCACTTT
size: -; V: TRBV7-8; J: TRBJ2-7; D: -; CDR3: CASSLATGTLSSYEQYF; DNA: TGTGCCAGCAGCTTAGCCACCGGGACTTTGAGCTCCTACGAGCAGTACTTC
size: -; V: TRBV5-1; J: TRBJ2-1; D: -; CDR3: CASSADRLLFF; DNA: TGCGCCAGCAGCGCGGACAGACTTCTGTTCTTC
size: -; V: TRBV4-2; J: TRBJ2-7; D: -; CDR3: CASSQEGATYEQYF; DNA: TGTGCCAGCAGCCAAGAAGGGGCTACCTACGAGCAGTACTTC
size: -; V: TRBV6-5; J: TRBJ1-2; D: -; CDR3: CASRAPGVYGYTF; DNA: TGTGCCAGCAGGGCTCCGGGTGTCTATGGCTACACCTTC
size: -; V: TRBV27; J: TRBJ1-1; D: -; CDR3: CASSWAMNTEAFF; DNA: TGTGCCAGCAGTTGGGCAATGAACACTGAAGCTTTCTTT
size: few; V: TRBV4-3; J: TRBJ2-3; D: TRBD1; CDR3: CASSQLRQGADTQYF; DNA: TGCGCCAGCAGCCAATTACGACAGGGCGCAGATACGCAGTATTTT
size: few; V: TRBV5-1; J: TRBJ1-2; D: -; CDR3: CASSPAGGNYGYTF; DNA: TGCGCCAGCAGCCCGGCGGGGGGGAACTATGGCTACACCTTC
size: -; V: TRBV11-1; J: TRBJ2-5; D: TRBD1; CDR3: CASSRYRGLQETQYF; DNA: TGTGCCAGCAGCCGATACAGGGGGCTCCAAGAGACCCAGTACTTC
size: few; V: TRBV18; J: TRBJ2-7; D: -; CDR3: CASSQSPAEGYEQYF; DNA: TGTGCCAGCTCACAGTCCCCAGCGGAGGGCTACGAGCAGTACTTC
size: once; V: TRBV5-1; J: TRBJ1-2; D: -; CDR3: CASSTGGSEKYGYTF; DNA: TGCGCCAGCAGCACGGGTGGGTCAGAAAAGTATGGCTACACCTTC
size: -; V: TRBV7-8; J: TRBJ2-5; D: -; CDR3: CASSLAVQETQYF; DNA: TGTGCCAGCAGCTTGGCAGTCCAAGAGACCCAGTACTTC
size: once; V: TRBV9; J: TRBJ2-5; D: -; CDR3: CASSTGLSRETQYF; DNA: TGTGCCAGCAGCACTGGACTATCACGGGAGACCCAGTACTTC
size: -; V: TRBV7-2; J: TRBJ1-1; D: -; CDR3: CASSSGFTEAFF; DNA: TGTGCCAGCAGCTCAGGATTCACTGAAGCTTTCTTT
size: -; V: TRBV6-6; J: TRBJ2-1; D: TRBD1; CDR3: CASRRTGSYNEQFF; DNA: TGTGCCAGCAGGAGGACAGGCTCCTACAATGAGCAGTTCTTC
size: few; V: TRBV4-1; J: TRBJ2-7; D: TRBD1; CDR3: CASSQGRTGGYDEQYF; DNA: TGCGCCAGCAGCCAAGGACGGACAGGGGGCTATGACGAGCAGTACTTC
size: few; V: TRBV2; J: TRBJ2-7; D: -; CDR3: CASEAYEQYF; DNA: TGTGCCAGCGAAGCTTACGAGCAGTACTTC
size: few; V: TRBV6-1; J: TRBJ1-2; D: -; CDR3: CASSYGTSYGYTF; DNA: TGTGCCAGCAGCTACGGGACATCGTATGGCTACACCTTC
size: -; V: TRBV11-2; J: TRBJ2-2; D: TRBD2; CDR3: CASSLGGVFGELFF; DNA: TGTGCCAGCAGCTTGGGGGGGGTCTTCGGGGAGCTGTTTTTT
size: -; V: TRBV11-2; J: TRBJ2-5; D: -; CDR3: CASSLDIQKTQYF; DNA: TGTGCCAGCAGCTTAGATATACAGAAGACCCAGTACTTC
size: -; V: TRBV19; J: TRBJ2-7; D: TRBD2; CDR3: CASRTSGSPYEQYF; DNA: TGTGCCAGTAGGACTAGCGGGAGCCCCTACGAGCAGTACTTC
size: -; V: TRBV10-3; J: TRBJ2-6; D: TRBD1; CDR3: CAISEDRAGANVLTF; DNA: TGTGCCATCAGCGAAGACAGGGCTGGGGCCAACGTCCTGACTTTC
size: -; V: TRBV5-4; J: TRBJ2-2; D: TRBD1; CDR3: CASSSRTGWDGELFF; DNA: TGTGCCAGCAGCTCACGGACAGGGTGGGACGGGGAGCTGTTTTTT
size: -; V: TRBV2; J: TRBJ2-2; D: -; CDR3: CASNQATGELFF; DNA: TGTGCCAGCAACCAGGCCACCGGGGAGCTGTTTTTT
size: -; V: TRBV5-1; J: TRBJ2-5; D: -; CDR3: CASSWQGNEETQYF; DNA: TGCGCCAGCAGCTGGCAGGGAAACGAAGAGACCCAGTACTTC
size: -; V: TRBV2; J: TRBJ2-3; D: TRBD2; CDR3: CASSPSGTSGVTQYF; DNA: TGTGCCAGCAGCCCGAGTGGGACTAGCGGGGTGACGCAGTATTTT
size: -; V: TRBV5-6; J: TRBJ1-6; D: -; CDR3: CASSLAQGSYNSPLHF; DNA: TGTGCCAGCAGCTTGGCGCAAGGGAGTTATAATTCACCCCTCCACTTT
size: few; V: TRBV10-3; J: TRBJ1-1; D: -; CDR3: CAIGHALVAEAFF; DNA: TGTGCCATTGGACACGCCCTGGTTGCTGAAGCTTTCTTT
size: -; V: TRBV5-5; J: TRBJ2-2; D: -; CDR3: CASSLRPGENTGELFF; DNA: TGTGCCAGCAGCTTGCGGCCAGGGGAAAACACCGGGGAGCTGTTTTTT
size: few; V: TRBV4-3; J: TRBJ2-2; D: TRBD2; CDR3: CASSQGRPSGGNTGELFF; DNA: TGCGCCAGCAGCCAGGGCCGGCCTAGCGGGGGGAACACCGGGGAGCTGTTTTTT
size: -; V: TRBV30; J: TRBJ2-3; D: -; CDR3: CAWGLADTQYF; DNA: TGTGCCTGGGGGCTCGCAGATACGCAGTATTTT
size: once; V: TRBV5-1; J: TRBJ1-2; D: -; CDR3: CASRSWQGGYGYTF; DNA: TGCGCCAGCAGGTCGTGGCAGGGAGGCTATGGCTACACCTTC
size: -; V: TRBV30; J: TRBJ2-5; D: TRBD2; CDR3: CAWSELAGGAETQYF; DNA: TGTGCCTGGAGTGAGTTAGCGGGGGGCGCAGAGACCCAGTACTTC
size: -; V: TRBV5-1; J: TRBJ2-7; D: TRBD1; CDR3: CASTLQGSEQYF; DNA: TGCGCCAGCACTTTACAGGGGAGTGAGCAGTACTTC
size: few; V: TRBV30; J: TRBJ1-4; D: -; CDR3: CAWSVGFPGDEKLFF; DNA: TGTGCCTGGAGTGTTGGTTTTCCGGGTGATGAAAAACTGTTTTTT
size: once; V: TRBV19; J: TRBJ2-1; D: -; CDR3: CARRGLIRTTGVF; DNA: TGTGCCAGGAGGGGGCTAATACGGACCACGGGGGTCTTC
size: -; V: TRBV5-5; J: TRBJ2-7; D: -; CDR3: CASSPPAAVVWEQYF; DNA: TGTGCCAGCAGCCCCCCAGCAGCGGTCGTATGGGAGCAGTACTTC
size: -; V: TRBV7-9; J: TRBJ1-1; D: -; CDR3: CASSLAGTGGEAFF; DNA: TGTGCCAGCAGCTTAGCAGGGACGGGGGGTGAAGCTTTCTTT
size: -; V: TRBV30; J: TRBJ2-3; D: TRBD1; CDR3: CAWSARQGALGSEPQYF; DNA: TGTGCCTGGAGCGCTCGACAGGGGGCCTTAGGTTCGGAACCGCAGTATTTT
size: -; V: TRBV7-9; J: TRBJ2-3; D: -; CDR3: CASGRPGTDTQYF; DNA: TGTGCCAGCGGGCGACCAGGCACAGATACGCAGTATTTT
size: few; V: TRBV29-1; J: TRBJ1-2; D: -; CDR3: CSVGVAGGGYTF; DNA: TGCAGCGTTGGCGTGGCCGGAGGTGGCTACACCTTC
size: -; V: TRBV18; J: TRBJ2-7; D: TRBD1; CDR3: CASSLDRASYEQYF; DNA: TGTGCCAGCTCCCTGGACAGGGCCTCCTACGAGCAGTACTTC
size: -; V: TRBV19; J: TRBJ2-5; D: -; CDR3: CASSRSGGRRETQYF; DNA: TGTGCCAGTAGTAGGTCTGGGGGCCGGCGGGAGACCCAGTACTTC
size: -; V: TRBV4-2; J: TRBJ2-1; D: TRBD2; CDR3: CASSQTSGVYNEQFF; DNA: TGTGCCAGCAGCCAGACTAGCGGGGTATACAATGAGCAGTTCTTC